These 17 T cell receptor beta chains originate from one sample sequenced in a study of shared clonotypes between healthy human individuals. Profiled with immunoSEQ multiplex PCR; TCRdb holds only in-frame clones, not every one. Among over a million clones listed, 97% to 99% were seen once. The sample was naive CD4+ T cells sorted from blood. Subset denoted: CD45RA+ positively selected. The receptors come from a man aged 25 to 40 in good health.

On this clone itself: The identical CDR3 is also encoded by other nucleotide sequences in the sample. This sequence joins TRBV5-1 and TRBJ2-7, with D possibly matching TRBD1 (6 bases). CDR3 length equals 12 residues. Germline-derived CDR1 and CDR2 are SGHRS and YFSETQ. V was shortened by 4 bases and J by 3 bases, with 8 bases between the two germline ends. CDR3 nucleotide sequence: TGCGCCAGCAGCCCGGACAGCTACGAGCAGTACTTC. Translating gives CASSPDSYEQYF. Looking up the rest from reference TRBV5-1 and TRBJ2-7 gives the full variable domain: KAGVTQTPRYLIKTRGQQVTLSCSPISGHRSVSWYQQTPGQGLQFLFEYFSETQRNKGNFPGRFSGRQFSNSRSEMNVSTLELGDSALYLCASSPDSYEQYFGPGTRLTVT.

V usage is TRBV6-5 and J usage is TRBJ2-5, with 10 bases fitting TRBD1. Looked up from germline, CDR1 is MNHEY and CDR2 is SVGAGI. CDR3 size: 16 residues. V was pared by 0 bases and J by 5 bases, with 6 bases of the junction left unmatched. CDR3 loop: CASSYSTTGGRETQYF. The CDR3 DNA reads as TGTGCCAGCAGTTACTCGACGACAGGGGGCCGGGAGACCCAGTACTTC.

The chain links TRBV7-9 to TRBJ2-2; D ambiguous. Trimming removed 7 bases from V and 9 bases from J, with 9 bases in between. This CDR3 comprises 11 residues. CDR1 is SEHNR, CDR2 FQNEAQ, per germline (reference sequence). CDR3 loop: CASTNDRELFF. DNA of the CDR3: TGTGCCAGCACAAACGACAGGGAGCTGTTTTTT.

The CDR3 region has the DNA TGTGCCAGCAGGCGATCCGGGACAGGAACACCCGCGCAGCATTTT. This gives the protein CASRRSGTGTPAQHF. The chain couples TRBV28 to TRBJ1-5; TRBD1 matches 8 bases. Germline V gives CDR1 MDHEN, CDR2 SYDVKM. Losses at the gene ends were 6 bases for V and 13 bases for J; bases not matched to a gene: 17. The CDR3 covers 15 residues.

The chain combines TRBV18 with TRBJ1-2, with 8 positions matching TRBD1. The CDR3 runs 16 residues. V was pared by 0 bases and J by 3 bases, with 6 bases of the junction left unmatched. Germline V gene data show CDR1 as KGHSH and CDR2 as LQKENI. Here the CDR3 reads CASSPPAGGVDYGYTF. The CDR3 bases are TGTGCCAGCTCACCACCGGCAGGGGGCGTAGACTATGGCTACACCTTC.

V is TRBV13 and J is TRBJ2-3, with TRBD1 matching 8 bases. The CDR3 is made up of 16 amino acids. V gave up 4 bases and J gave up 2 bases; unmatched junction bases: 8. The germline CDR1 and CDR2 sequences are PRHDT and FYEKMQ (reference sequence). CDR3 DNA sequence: TGTGCCAGCAGCTCCCGGGACAGGTTACCCACAGATACGCAGTATTTT. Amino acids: CASSSRDRLPTDTQYF.

The CDR3 DNA reads as TGTGCCAGCAGTCCGGGACGGGCAAATGAGCAGTTCTTC. Encoded protein: CASSPGRANEQFF. This chain links TRBV11-2 with TRBJ2-1; TRBD1 or TRBD2 may be the D gene (5 bases each). The CDR3 runs to 13 residues. Deletions cut 6 bases from V and 7 bases from J, with 13 bases between. Per the germline V gene, CDR1 is SGHAT and CDR2 is FQNNGV.

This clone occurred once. For the CDR3, the DNA is TGTGCCAGCAGCAAACGGGCCCCCTCCTACAATGAGCAGTTCTTC. The encoded protein is CASSKRAPSYNEQFF. The chain recombines TRBV7-9 with TRBJ2-1; D is undetermined. The CDR3 sequence is 15 residues long. The V end lost 5 bases, the J end lost 0 bases, and 11 bases lay between the germline ends. The germline CDR1 and CDR2 sequences are SEHNR and FQNEAQ (reference sequence). Complete variable domain (other parts from reference TRBV7-9 and TRBJ2-1): DTGVSQNPRHKITKRGQNVTFRCDPISEHNRLYWYRQTLGQGPEFLTYFQNEAQLEKSRLLSDRFSAERPKGSFSTLEIQRTEQGDSAMYLCASSKRAPSYNEQFFGPGTRLTVL.

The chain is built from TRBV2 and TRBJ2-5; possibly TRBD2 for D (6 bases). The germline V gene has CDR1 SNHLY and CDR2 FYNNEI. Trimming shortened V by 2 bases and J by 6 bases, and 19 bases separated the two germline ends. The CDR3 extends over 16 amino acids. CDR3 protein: CASSERGGGLVQTQYF. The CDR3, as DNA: TGTGCCAGCAGTGAACGAGGTGGAGGGCTGGTACAGACCCAGTACTTC.

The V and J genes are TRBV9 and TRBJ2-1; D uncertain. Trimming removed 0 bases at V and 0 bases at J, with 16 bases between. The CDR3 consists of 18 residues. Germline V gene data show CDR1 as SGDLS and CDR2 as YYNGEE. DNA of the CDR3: TGTGCCAGCAGCGTAGGGGTGGGAACTGGGTCCTCCTACAATGAGCAGTTCTTC. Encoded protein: CASSVGVGTGSSYNEQFF. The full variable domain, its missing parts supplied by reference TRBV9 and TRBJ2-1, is DSGVTQTPKHLITATGQRVTLRCSPRSGDLSVYWYQQSLDQGLQFLIQYYNGEERAKGNILERFSAQQFPDLHSELNLSSLELGDSALYFCASSVGVGTGSSYNEQFFGPGTRLTVL.

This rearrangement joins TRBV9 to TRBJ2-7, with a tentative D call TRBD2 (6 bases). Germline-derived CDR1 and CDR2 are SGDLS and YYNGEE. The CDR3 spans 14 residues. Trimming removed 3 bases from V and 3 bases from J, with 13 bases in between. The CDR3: CASSEGLLDYEQYF. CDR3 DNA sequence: TGTGCCAGCAGCGAGGGACTCCTCGACTACGAGCAGTACTTC.

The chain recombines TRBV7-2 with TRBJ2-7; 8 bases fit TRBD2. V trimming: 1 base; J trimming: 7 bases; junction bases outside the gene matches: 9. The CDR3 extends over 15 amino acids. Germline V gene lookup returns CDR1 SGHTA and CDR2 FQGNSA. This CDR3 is CASSLGNSGRSEQYF. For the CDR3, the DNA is TGTGCCAGCAGCTTAGGTAACAGCGGGAGATCGGAGCAGTACTTC. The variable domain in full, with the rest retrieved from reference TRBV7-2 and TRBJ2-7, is GAGVSQSPSNKVTEKGKDVELRCDPISGHTALYWYRQSLGQGLEFLIYFQGNSAPDKSGLPSDRFSAERTGGSVSTLTIQRTQQEDSAVYLCASSLGNSGRSEQYFGPGTRLTVT.

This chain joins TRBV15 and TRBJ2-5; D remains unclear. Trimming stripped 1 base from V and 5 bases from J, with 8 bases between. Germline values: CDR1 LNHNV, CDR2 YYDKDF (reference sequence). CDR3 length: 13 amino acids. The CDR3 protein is CATSRVSLETQYF. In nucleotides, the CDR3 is TGTGCCACCAGCAGAGTTTCCCTCGAGACCCAGTACTTC.

The CDR3 DNA is TGTGCCAGCTCACCAAAGCAAGAAAAACTGTTTTTT. Residues: CASSPKQEKLFF. This chain connects TRBV18 to TRBJ1-4; D is ambiguous. Trimming took 2 bases from V and 8 from J, leaving 6 bases between them. CDR1 is KGHSH, CDR2 LQKENI, per germline. The CDR3 length is 12 residues.

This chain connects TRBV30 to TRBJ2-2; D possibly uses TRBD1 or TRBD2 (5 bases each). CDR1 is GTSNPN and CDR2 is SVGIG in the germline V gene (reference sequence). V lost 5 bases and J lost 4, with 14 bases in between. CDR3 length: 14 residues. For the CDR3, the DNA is TGTGCCTGGGACCACCTGGGGGTCACCGGGGAGCTGTTTTTT. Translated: CAWDHLGVTGELFF.

DNA of the CDR3: TGTGCCAGCCCTACCCCAGCGAAGAACACTGAAGCTTTCTTT. It translates to CASPTPAKNTEAFF. The chain carries TRBV28 and TRBJ1-1; no clear D gene. V lost 8 bases, J lost 1 base, and 14 bases lay in between. Germline V gene sequence: CDR1 MDHEN, CDR2 SYDVKM. The CDR3 extends over 14 amino acids. Full variable domain (missing parts from reference TRBV28 and TRBJ1-1): DVKVTQSSRYLVKRTGEKVFLECVQDMDHENMFWYRQDPGLGLRLIYFSYDVKMKEKGDIPEGYSVSREKKERFSLILESASTNQTSMYLCASPTPAKNTEAFFGQGTRLTVV.

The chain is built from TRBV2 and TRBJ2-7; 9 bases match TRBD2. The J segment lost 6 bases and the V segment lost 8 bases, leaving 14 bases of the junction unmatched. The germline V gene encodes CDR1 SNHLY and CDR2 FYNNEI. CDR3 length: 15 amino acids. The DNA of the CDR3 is TGTGCCAGCGCCGAACTAGCGGGCGTCGGGGGCGAGCAGTACTTC. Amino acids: CASAELAGVGGEQYF.